This entry lists 14 T cell receptor beta chains sequenced from one sample in a study of memory CD4+ T cells and cytomegalovirus serostatus. The sort gate was single viable CD3+CD4+CD8-CD45RO+ cells for memory CD4+ T cells. Clones were read by immunoSEQ multiplex PCR, and TCRdb kept only the in-frame ones, dropping some. The data contain about 59,000 clones, roughly 77% of them seen just once; the ten biggest clones take up around 1.1%. The source material was memory CD4+ T cells from blood. These receptors were obtained from an adult in good health and CMV-seronegative.

This clone has a single count. The chain joins TRBV4-1 to TRBJ1-2; D unclear. With 0 bases removed from V and 7 bases from J, the gap between germline ends came to 12 bases. CDR3 length: 14 amino acids. Germline-derived CDR1 and CDR2 are MGHRA and YSYEKL. The CDR3 reads CASSQDLTGGGYTF. The CDR3 DNA follows: TGCGCCAGCAGCCAAGATCTGACTGGTGGTGGCTACACCTTC.

The rearrangement uses TRBV7-9 and TRBJ1-6; D is unclear. V lost 10 bases, J lost 7 bases, and 17 bases lay in between. The germline gives CDR1 SEHNR, CDR2 FQNEAQ (reference sequence). There are 14 residues in the CDR3. CDR3 amino acids: CATQSGEGNSPLHF. CDR3 sequence (DNA): TGTGCCACCCAAAGTGGGGAGGGAAATTCACCCCTCCACTTT.

This clone was picked up a small number of times. This sequence joins TRBV6-1 and TRBJ1-1; a possible D gene is TRBD1 (6 bases). V dropped 4 bases and J dropped 0 bases, with 9 bases sitting between them. Per the germline V gene, CDR1 is MNHNS and CDR2 is SASEGT. This CDR3 has 14 amino acids. CDR3 in amino acids: CASSGQVMNTEAFF. CDR3 DNA sequence: TGTGCCAGCAGTGGACAGGTCATGAACACTGAAGCTTTCTTT.

The J gene is TRBJ1-4, the V gene TRBV2, with D maybe TRBD1 (6 bases). Trimming cost V 9 bases and J 8 bases, with 22 bases left between them. The germline gives CDR1 SNHLY, CDR2 FYNNEI. There are 15 residues in the CDR3. The CDR3 DNA reads TGTGCCAGTCACACCTTCCCAGGGGTCGGAGAAAAACTGTTTTTT. Translating gives CASHTFPGVGEKLFF. Filled out from reference TRBV2 and TRBJ1-4, the complete variable domain reads EPEVTQTPSHQVTQMGQEVILRCVPISNHLYFYWYRQILGQKVEFLVSFYNNEISEKSEIFDDQFSVERPDGSNFTLKIRSTKLEDSAMYFCASHTFPGVGEKLFFGSGTQLSVL.

This chain connects TRBV27 to TRBJ2-7; weak D call: TRBD2 (6 bases). The V end lost 4 bases, the J end lost 5 bases, and 18 bases lay between the germline ends. There are 15 residues in the CDR3. Germline CDR1 and CDR2: MNHEY and SMNVEV (reference sequence). The CDR3 DNA is TGTGCCAGCAGTTCAGGCGCGGGATTACTCCACGAGCAGTACTTC. This translates into CASSSGAGLLHEQYF.

The CDR3 DNA reads TGTGCCAGCAGCCCCCCCGGGACTGCGAGGGAGACCCAGTACTTC. It encodes CASSPPGTARETQYF. This rearrangement joins TRBV5-6 to TRBJ2-5; perhaps TRBD2 as D (6 bases). The CDR3 extends over 15 amino acids. V was trimmed by 4 bases and J by 5 bases, leaving 18 bases between them. CDR1 is SGHDT and CDR2 is YYEEEE in the germline V gene.

The V call is TRBV6-1, the J call TRBJ2-7; tentatively, D is TRBD1 (5 bases). The CDR3 spans 14 residues. Trimming removed 5 bases at V and 1 base at J, with 12 bases between. CDR1 and CDR2 from the germline V gene are MNHNS and SASEGT. The CDR3 nucleotides are TGTGCCAGCAGTATACAGGACGGATCCTACGAGCAGTACTTC. Amino acid sequence: CASSIQDGSYEQYF.

The chain couples TRBV18 to TRBJ1-3; 7 bases fit TRBD1. This CDR3 is built from 14 residues. Per the germline V gene, CDR1 is KGHSH and CDR2 is LQKENI. Trimming removed 3 bases from V and 7 bases from J; junction bases left unmatched: 6. CDR3 sequence reads: CASSPYDRANTIYF. CDR3 sequence (DNA): TGTGCCAGCTCACCGTACGACAGGGCCAACACCATATATTTT.

Written as DNA, the CDR3 is TGTGCCAGCTCACCACGCCCCCCGCCCTACCACTACGAGCAGTACTTC. The encoded protein is CASSPRPPPYHYEQYF. The V and J genes are TRBV18 and TRBJ2-7; the D is unclear. The CDR3 consists of 16 residues. V was pared by 1 base and J by 3 bases, with 16 bases between. Germline values: CDR1 KGHSH, CDR2 LQKENI.

V usage is TRBV2 and J usage is TRBJ1-6; TRBD1 might be the D (5 bases). The CDR3 loop spans 15 amino acids. Trimming shortened V by 3 bases and J by 5 bases, and 11 bases separated the two germline ends. From germline, CDR1 is SNHLY and CDR2 FYNNEI. This CDR3 is CASSDRGNDNSPLHF. CDR3 nucleotides: TGTGCCAGCAGTGACCGGGGCAACGATAATTCACCCCTCCACTTT.

This chain joins TRBV9 and TRBJ2-3; no clear D. The V gene lost 0 bases and the J gene lost 2 bases, with 7 bases spanning the gap. Looked up from germline, CDR1 is SGDLS and CDR2 is YYNGEE. The length of the CDR3 is 14 residues. CDR3 loop: CASSVGELTDTQYF. CDR3 coding DNA: TGTGCCAGCAGCGTAGGAGAACTCACAGATACGCAGTATTTT.

In the case of this clone: The junction differs from germline at one of its ends, possibly a read error. The V and J genes are TRBV9 and TRBJ1-2; no firm D call. The CDR3 is made up of 14 amino acids. CDR1 and CDR2 (germline): SGDLS, YYNGEE. In DNA form, the CDR3 reads TGTACCAGCAGCGTAGTCCCGGAGACCTATGGCTACACCTTC. It specifies CTSSVVPETYGYTF.

The rearrangement links TRBV12-5 to TRBJ2-2; tentative D call: TRBD1 (6 bases). Germline V gene sequence: CDR1 LGHNT, CDR2 FRNRAP. V gave up 6 bases and J gave up 6 bases, with 17 bases separating them. The CDR3 has 15 residues. This CDR3 reads CASGPSLGGPGELFF. In nucleotides, the CDR3 is TGTGCTAGTGGCCCAAGTCTAGGGGGTCCCGGGGAGCTGTTTTTT.

J is TRBJ1-4 and V is TRBV27, with a tentative D call TRBD1 (5 bases). Germline lookup yields CDR1 MNHEY and CDR2 SMNVEV (reference sequence). The ends were cut back, 8 bases at V and 0 bases at J, with 13 bases in the middle. There are 15 residues in the CDR3. CDR3 coding DNA: TGTGCCAGCCGGGACGGCCTTGCAACTAATGAAAAACTGTTTTTT. Amino acid sequence: CASRDGLATNEKLFF.